This record covers a single T cell receptor beta chain. The antigen remains unidentified. The sample is drawn from a study of CD8 T cells in Susac syndrome. Study outcomes and limitations: The relatively small number of individuals in the TCR sequencing and HLA analysis was acknowledged by the study.

The junction had 5 bases not matched to a gene; V was cut back by 7 bases and J by 0 bases. The CDR3 consists of 13 residues. Germline V CDR1 and CDR2: DFQATT, SNEGSKA (reference sequence). CD8+ and CD4+ T cells from blood underwent TCR beta sequencing. TEMRA cells were FACS-enriched, and CD8+ and CD4+ T cells were isolated negatively. cDNA came from around 0.5 to 1 ug RNA primed by random hexamers. TCR beta CDR3 was amplified by immunoSEQ multiplex PCR. This amplification extended across 54 Vbeta and 13 Jbeta segments. Via MiXCR, TCRdb re-called the immunoSEQ multiplex PCR reads, giving one row per CDR3 protein. The repertoire has more than 70,000 distinct CDR3 sequences, roughly 91% of them found once; the top ten carry about 0.32%.

Sequences were obtained from CD8+ T cells from PBMCs. The sequence was obtained from a human donor in good health. The chain joins TRBV20-1 to TRBJ2-7, with 8 bases fitting TRBD2. DNA of the CDR3: TGCAGTGTTAATAGCGGGGCCTCCTACGAGCAGTACTTC. This codes for CSVNSGASYEQYF.